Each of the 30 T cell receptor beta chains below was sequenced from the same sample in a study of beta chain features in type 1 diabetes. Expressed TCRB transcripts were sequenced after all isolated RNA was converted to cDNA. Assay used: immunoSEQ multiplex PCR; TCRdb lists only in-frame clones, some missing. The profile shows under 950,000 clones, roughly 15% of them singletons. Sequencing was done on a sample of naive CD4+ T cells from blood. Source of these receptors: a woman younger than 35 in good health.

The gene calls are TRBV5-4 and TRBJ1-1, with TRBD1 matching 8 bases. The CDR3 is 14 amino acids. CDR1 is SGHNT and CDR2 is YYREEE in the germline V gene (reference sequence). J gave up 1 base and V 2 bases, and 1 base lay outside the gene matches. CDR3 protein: CASSFTGGNTEAFF. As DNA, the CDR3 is TGTGCCAGCAGCTTTACAGGGGGGAACACTGAAGCTTTCTTT.

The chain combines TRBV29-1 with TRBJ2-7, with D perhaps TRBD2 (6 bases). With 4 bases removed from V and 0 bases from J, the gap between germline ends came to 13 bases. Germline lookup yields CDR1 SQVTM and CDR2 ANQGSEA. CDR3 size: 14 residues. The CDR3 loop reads CSVGTGGVSYEQYF. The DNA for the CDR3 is TGCAGCGTTGGAACAGGCGGGGTCTCCTACGAGCAGTACTTC.

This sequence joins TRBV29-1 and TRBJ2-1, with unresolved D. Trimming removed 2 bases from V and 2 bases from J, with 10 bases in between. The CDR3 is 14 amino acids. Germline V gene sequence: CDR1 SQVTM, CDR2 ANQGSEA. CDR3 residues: CSVELVNPYNEQFF. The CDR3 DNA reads TGCAGCGTTGAATTAGTTAACCCCTACAATGAGCAGTTCTTC.

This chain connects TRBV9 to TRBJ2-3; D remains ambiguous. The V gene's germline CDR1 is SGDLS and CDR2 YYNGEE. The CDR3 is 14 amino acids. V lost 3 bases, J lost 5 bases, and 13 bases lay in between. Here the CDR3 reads CASSAGRTRDTQYF. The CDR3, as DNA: TGTGCCAGCAGCGCCGGAAGGACGCGAGATACGCAGTATTTT.

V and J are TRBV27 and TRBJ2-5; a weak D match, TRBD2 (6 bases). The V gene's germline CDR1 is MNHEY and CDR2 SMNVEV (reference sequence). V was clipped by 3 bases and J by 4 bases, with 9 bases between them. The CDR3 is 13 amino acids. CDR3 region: CASSLGTSETQYF. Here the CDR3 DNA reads TGTGCCAGCAGTTTGGGGACTTCAGAGACCCAGTACTTC.

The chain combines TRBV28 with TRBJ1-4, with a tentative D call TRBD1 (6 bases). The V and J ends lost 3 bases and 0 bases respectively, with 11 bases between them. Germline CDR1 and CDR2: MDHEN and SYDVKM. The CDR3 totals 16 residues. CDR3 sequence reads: CASSFRGTTTNEKLFF. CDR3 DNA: TGTGCCAGCAGTTTCCGGGGGACAACAACTAATGAAAAACTGTTTTTT. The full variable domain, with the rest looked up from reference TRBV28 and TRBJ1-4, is DVKVTQSSRYLVKRTGEKVFLECVQDMDHENMFWYRQDPGLGLRLIYFSYDVKMKEKGDIPEGYSVSREKKERFSLILESASTNQTSMYLCASSFRGTTTNEKLFFGSGTQLSVL.

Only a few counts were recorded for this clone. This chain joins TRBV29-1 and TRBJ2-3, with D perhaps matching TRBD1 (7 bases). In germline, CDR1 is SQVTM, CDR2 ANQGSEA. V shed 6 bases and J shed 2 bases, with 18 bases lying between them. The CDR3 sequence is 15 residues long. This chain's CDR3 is CSVEGAGRDTDTQYF. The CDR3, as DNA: TGCAGCGTGGAGGGGGCAGGAAGGGACACAGATACGCAGTATTTT.

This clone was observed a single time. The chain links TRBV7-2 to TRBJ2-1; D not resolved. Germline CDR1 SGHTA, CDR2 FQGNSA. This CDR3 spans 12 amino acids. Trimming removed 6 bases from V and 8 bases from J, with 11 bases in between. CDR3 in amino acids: CASSPSWHEQFF. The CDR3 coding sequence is TGTGCCAGCAGTCCAAGCTGGCATGAGCAGTTCTTC.

The CDR3 loop reads CASRARDWGNQPQHF. CDR3 bases: TGTGCCAGCAGGGCCAGGGATTGGGGCAATCAGCCCCAGCATTTT. The chain recombines TRBV6-5 with TRBJ1-5, with D possibly TRBD1 on 5 matching bases. CDR1 is MNHEY, CDR2 SVGAGI, per germline. Trimming took 6 bases from V and 2 from J, leaving 14 bases between them. This CDR3 is built from 15 residues.

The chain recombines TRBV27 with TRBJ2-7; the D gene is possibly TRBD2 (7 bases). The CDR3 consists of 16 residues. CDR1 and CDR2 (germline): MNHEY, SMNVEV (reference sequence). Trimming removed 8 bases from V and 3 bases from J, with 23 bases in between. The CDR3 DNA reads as TGTGCCAGCGGGGGCGGGAGAGGGATTTACGGCTACGAGCAGTACTTC. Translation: CASGGGRGIYGYEQYF.

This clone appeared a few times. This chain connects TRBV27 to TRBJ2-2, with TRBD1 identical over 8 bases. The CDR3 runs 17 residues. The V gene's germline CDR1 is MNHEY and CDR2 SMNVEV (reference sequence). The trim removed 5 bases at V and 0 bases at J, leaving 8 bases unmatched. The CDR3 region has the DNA TGTGCCAGCAGTCTTCGCCTACAGGGGGCGAACACCGGGGAGCTGTTTTTT. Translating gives CASSLRLQGANTGELFF.

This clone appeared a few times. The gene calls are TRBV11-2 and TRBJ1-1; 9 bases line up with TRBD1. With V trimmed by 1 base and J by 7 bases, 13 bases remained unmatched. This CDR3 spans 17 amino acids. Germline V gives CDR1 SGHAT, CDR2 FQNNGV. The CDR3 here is CASSLGLYRGREGEAFF. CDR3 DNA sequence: TGTGCCAGCAGCTTAGGCCTGTACAGGGGGCGGGAAGGTGAAGCTTTCTTT.

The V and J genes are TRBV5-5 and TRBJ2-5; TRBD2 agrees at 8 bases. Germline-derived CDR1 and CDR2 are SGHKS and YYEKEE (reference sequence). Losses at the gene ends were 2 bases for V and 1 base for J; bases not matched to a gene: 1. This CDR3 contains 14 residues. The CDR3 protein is CASSLGTSQETQYF. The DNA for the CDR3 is TGTGCCAGCAGCTTAGGGACTAGCCAAGAGACCCAGTACTTC. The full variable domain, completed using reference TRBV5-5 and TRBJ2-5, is DAGVTQSPTHLIKTRGQQVTLRCSPISGHKSVSWYQQVLGQGPQFIFQYYEKEERGRGNFPDRFSARQFPNYSSELNVNALLLGDSALYLCASSLGTSQETQYFGPGTRLLVL.

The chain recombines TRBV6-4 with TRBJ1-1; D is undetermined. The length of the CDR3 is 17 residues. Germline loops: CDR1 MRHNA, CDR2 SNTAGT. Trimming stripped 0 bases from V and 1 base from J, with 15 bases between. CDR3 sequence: CASSDSSPRQPNTEAFF. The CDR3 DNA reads TGTGCCAGCAGTGACTCCTCGCCGAGGCAGCCGAACACTGAAGCTTTCTTT.

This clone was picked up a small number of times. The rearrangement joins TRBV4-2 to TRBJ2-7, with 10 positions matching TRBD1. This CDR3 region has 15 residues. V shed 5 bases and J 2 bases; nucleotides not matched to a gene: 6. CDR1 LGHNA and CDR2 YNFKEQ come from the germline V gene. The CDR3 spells CASSFRDRGTYEQYF. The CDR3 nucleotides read TGTGCCAGCAGCTTCCGGGACAGGGGCACCTACGAGCAGTACTTC.

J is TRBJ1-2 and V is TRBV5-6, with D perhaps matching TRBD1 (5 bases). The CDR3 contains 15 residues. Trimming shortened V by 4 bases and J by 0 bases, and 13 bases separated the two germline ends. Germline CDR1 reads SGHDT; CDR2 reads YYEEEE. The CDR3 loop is CASSPAGPTNYGYTF. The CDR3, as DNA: TGTGCCAGCAGCCCCGCAGGGCCAACTAACTATGGCTACACCTTC. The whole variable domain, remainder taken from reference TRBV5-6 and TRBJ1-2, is DAGVTQSPTHLIKTRGQQVTLRCSPKSGHDTVSWYQQALGQGPQFIFQYYEEEERQRGNFPDRFSGHQFPNYSSELNVNALLLGDSALYLCASSPAGPTNYGYTFGSGTRLTVV.

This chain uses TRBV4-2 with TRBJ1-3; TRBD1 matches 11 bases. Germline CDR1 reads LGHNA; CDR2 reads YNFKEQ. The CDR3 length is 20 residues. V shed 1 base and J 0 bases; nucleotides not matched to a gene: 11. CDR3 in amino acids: CASSQATRPGQGGSGNTIYF. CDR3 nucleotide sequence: TGTGCCAGCAGCCAAGCCACAAGACCGGGACAGGGGGGCTCTGGAAACACCATATATTTT.

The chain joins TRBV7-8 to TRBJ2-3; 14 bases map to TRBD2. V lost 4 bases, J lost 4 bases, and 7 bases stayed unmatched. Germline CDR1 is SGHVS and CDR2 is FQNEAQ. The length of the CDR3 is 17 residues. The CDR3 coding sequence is TGTGCCAGCAGCTCCCGACTAGCGGGAGGGGTCCCAGATACGCAGTATTTT. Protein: CASSSRLAGGVPDTQYF.

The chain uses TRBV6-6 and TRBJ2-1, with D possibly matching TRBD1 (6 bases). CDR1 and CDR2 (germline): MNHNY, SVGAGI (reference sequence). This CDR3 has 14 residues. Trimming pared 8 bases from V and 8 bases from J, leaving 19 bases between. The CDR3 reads CASHGQFPSDEQFF. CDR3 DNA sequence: TGTGCCAGCCACGGACAGTTTCCGTCCGATGAGCAGTTCTTC.

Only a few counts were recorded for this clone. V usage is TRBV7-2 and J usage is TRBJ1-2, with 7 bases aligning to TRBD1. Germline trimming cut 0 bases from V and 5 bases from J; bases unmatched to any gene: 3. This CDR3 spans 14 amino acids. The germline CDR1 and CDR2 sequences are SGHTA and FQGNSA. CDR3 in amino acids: CASSLAQGGYGYTF. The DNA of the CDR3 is TGTGCCAGCAGCTTAGCGCAGGGGGGGTATGGCTACACCTTC.

CDR3 residues: CASSLAGEGAGETQYF. CDR3 nucleotides: TGTGCCAGCAGCTTGGCCGGAGAGGGGGCAGGAGAGACCCAGTACTTC. V usage is TRBV5-4 and J usage is TRBJ2-5, with 7 bases fitting TRBD1. The J segment lost 4 bases and the V segment lost 0 bases, leaving 9 bases of the junction unmatched. CDR1 and CDR2 from the germline V gene are SGHNT and YYREEE (reference sequence). This CDR3 spans 16 amino acids.

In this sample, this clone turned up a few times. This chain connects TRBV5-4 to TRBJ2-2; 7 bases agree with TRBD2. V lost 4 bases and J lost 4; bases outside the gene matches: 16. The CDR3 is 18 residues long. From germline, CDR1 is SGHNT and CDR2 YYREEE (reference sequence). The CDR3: CASSQEVFGGRGTGELFF. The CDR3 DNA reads TGTGCCAGCAGCCAAGAAGTATTCGGCGGGAGAGGCACCGGGGAGCTGTTTTTT.

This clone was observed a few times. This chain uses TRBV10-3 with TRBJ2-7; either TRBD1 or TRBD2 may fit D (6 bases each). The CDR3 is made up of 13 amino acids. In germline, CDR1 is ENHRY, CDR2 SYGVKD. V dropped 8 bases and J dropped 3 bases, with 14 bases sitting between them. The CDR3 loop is CAIALGGGYEQYF. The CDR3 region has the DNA TGTGCCATCGCCTTGGGGGGCGGCTACGAGCAGTACTTC.

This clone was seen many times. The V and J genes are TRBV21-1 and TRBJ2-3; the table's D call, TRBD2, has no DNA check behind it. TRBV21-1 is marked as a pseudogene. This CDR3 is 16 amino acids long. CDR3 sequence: CASSKVGEVGTDTQYF. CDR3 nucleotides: TGTGCCAGCAGCAAAGTTGGGGAGGTGGGCACAGATACGCAGTATTTT.

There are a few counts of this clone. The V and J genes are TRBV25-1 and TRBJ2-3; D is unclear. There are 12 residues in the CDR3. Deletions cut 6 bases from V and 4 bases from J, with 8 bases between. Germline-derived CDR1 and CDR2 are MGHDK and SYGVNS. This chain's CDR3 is CASRSMSDTQYF. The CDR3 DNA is TGTGCCAGCAGGTCTATGTCAGATACGCAGTATTTT. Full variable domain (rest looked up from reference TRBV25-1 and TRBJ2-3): EADIYQTPRYLVIGTGKKITLECSQTMGHDKMYWYQQDPGMELHLIHYSYGVNSTEKGDLSSESTVSRIRTEHFPLTLESARPSHTSQYLCASRSMSDTQYFGPGTRLTVL.

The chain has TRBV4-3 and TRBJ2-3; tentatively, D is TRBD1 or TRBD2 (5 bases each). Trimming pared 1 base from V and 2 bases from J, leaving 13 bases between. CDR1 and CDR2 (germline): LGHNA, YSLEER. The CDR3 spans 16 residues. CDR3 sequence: CASSQAARGPTDTQYF. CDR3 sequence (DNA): TGCGCCAGCAGCCAAGCAGCTCGGGGACCCACAGATACGCAGTATTTT.

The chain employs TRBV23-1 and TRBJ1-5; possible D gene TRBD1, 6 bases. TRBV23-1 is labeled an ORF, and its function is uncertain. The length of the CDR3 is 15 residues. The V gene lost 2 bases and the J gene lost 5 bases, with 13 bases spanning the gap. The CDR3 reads CASSQRDRRDQPQHF. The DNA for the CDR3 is TGCGCCAGCAGTCAACGCGACAGGAGGGATCAGCCCCAGCATTTT.

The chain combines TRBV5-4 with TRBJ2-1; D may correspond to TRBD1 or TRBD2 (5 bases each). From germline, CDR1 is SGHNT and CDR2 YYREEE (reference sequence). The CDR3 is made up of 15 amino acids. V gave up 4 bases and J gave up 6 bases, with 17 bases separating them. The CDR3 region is CASSGRGTVVNEQFF. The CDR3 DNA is TGTGCCAGCAGCGGAAGAGGGACCGTGGTCAATGAGCAGTTCTTC.

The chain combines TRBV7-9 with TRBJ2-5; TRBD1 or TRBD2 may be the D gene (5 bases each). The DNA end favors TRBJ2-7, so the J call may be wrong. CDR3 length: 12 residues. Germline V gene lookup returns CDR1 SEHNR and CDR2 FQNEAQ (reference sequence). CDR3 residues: CASSGGSGEQYF. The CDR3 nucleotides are TGTGCCAGCAGCGGGGGTTCGGGCGAGCAGTACTTC.

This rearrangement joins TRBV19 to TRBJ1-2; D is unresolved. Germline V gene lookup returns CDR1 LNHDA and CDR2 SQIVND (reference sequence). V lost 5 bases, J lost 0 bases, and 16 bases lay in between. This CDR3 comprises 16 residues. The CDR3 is CASSPRSGVSNYGYTF. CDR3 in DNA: TGTGCCAGTAGTCCGAGATCGGGAGTTTCTAACTATGGCTACACCTTC.